The table lists the clone carrying this T cell receptor beta chain with a few counts. Its antigen is unidentified. Stated time point: after neoadjuvant nivolumab, at surgical resection. The sample is drawn from a study of neoadjuvant anti-PD-1 for oral cavity cancer. About the study: Patients without progression received a fourth nivolumab dose around day 43, then surgical resection on days 50-56.

Study-wide findings and caveats: With three patients per group, TCR findings need larger cohorts.

There are 15 residues in the CDR3. From germline, CDR1 is LNHDA and CDR2 SQIVND (reference sequence). Trimming left V 1 base short and J 1 base short, with 10 bases between. The repertoire was sequenced with immunoSEQ multiplex PCR; TCRdb's copy has only in-frame clones and lacks some. The sample lists under 15,000 clones, 67% seen once, with less than 4% in the top ten. The clonotype comes from a person aged 35-80 years with oral cavity squamous cell carcinoma. The chain has TRBV19 and TRBJ1-1; D is perhaps TRBD1 (5 bases). Specimen: PBMCs, collected after nivolumab (anti-PD-1) treatment. CDR3 bases: TGTGCCAGTAGTATAGGTGCAGGGACGAACACTGAAGCTTTCTTT. Amino acids: CASSIGAGTNTEAFF.